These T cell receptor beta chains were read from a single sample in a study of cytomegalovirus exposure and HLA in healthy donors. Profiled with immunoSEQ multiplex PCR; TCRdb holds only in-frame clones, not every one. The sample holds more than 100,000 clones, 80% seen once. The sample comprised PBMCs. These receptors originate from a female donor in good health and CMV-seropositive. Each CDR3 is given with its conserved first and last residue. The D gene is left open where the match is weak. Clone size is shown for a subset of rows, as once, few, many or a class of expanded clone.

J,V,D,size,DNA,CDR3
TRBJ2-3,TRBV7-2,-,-,TGTGCCAGCAGCCTAGGGGGGGGGCTAGATACGCAGTATTTT,CASSLGGGLDTQYF
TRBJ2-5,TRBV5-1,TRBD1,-,TGCGCCAGCAGCCCGACGACAGGGCGAGGAGAGACCCAGTACTTC,CASSPTTGRGETQYF
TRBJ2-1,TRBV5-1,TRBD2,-,TGCGCCAGCAGCTTAACGGGACTAGCGGATAATGAGCAGTTCTTC,CASSLTGLADNEQFF
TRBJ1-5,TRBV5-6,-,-,TGTGCCAGCAGCTTAGGGAGCTTCAATCAGCCCCAGCATTTT,CASSLGSFNQPQHF
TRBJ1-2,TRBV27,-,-,TGTGCCAGCAGCCGGGTAACGGAGTTCGGTGGCTACACCTTC,CASSRVTEFGGYTF
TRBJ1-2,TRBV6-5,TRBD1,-,TGTGCCAGCAGTTACTCGTCCAGGGACAGGGATTCTGGCTACACCTTC,CASSYSSRDRDSGYTF
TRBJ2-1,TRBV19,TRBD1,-,TGTGCCAGTAGTCGACAGGGTAGTACCTACAATGAGCAGTTCTTC,CASSRQGSTYNEQFF
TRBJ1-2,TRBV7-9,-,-,TGTGCCAGCAGCTTAGCGTCCCCGGGAAACTATGGCTACACCTTC,CASSLASPGNYGYTF
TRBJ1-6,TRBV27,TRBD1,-,TGTGCCAGCAGTTTAGCCGGGACAGTTCTTAATTCACCCCTCCACTTT,CASSLAGTVLNSPLHF
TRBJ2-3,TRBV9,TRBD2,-,TGTGCCAGCAGCCCGGGACTAGCGTCTAGCACAGATACGCAGTATTTT,CASSPGLASSTDTQYF
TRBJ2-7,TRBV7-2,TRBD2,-,TGTGCCAGCAGCACCCGACTAGCGGGGTTCTACGAGCAGTACTTC,CASSTRLAGFYEQYF
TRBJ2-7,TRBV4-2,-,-,TGTGCCAGCAGCCTCTCGAGGGGACTCTCCTACGAGCAGTACTTC,CASSLSRGLSYEQYF
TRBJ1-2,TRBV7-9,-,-,TGTGCCAGCAGCCCCGAACAGGGCTATGGCTACACCTTC,CASSPEQGYGYTF
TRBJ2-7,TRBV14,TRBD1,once,TGTGCCAGCAGCCAAGTGGGACAGGGAACCTACGAGCAGTACTTC,CASSQVGQGTYEQYF
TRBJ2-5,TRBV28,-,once,TGTGCCAGCAGAAGGGGGGGACCCGGGGAGACCCAGTACTTC,CASRRGGPGETQYF
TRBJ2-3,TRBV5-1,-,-,TGCGCCAGCAGCTTGGTGCAGGGCCAAAGAGATACGCAGTATTTT,CASSLVQGQRDTQYF
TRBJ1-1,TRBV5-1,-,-,TGCGCCAGCAGCGAGGAGGTCCCCACTGAAGCTTTCTTT,CASSEEVPTEAFF
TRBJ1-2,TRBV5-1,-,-,TGCGCCAGCAGCCCAGGGGAAGACTATGGCTACACCTTC,CASSPGEDYGYTF
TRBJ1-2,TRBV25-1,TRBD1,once,TGTGCCAGCAGTCAAGCCGGGACAGGGTTTGGCTACACCTTC,CASSQAGTGFGYTF
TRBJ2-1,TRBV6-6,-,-,TGTGCCAGCAGTTCTCAGGGAGGTGAGCAGTTCTTC,CASSSQGGEQFF
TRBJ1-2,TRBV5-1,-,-,TGCGCCAGCAGCTTGGGAGGTGGCAGCGCAAACTATGGCTACACCTTC,CASSLGGGSANYGYTF
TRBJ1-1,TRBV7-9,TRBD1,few,TGTGCCAGCAGCCAAGGGCAGGGGGCCACTGAAGCTTTCTTT,CASSQGQGATEAFF
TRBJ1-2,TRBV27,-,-,TGTGCCAGCAGTTTTCGGGCTAACTATGGCTACACCTTC,CASSFRANYGYTF
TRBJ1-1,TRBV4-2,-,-,TGTGCCAGCAGCCCCAGCGTGAACACTGAAGCTTTCTTT,CASSPSVNTEAFF
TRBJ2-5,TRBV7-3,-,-,TGTGCCAGCAGCTTAGAACGGTCCCCGCGGGAGACCCAGTACTTC,CASSLERSPRETQYF
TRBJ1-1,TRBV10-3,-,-,TGTGCCATCAGTAGGACGGGGGATACTGAAGCTTTCTTT,CAISRTGDTEAFF
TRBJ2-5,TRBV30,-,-,TGTGCCTGGAGTGTGTACCTAACCAAGACCCAGTACTTC,CAWSVYLTKTQYF
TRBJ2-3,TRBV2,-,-,TGTGCCAGCAGCGCGCGTGGTAACCCGCAGTATTTT,CASSARGNPQYF
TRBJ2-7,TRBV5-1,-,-,TGCGCCAGCAGCGCGGACGGGAGCTCCTACGAGCAGTACTTC,CASSADGSSYEQYF
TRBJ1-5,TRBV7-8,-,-,TGTGCCAGCAGCTTAGCGGGCAGCAATCAGCCCCAGCATTTT,CASSLAGSNQPQHF
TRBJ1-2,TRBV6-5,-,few,TGTGCCAGCAGTCCCGTCGCAGGGAGGTATGGCTACACCTTC,CASSPVAGRYGYTF
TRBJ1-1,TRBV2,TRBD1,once,TGTGCCAGCAGTTCCGGACAGGGGAACACTGAAGCTTTCTTT,CASSSGQGNTEAFF
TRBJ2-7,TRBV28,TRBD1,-,TGTGCCAGCAGTGCTCTCCGGGACAGATTATACGAGCAGTACTTC,CASSALRDRLYEQYF
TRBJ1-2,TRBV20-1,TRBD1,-,TGCAAGGCCGGGACAGTTGGCTACACCTTC,CKAGTVGYTF
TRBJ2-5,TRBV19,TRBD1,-,TGTGCCAGTAGTATGGGGGGGGACAGGGGCCAAGAGACCCAGTACTTC,CASSMGGDRGQETQYF
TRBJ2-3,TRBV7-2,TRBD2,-,TGTGCCAGCAGCCGGGAGAGTAGCGGGACTTTAACGCAGTATTTT,CASSRESSGTLTQYF
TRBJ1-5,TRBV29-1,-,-,TGCAGCGTTGGCGGGGATAGCAATCAGCCCCAGCATTTT,CSVGGDSNQPQHF
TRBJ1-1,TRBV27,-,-,TGTGCCAGCAGTAAGGGGCCAGGACAAACAATGAACACTGAAGCTTTCTTT,CASSKGPGQTMNTEAFF
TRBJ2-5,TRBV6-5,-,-,TGTGCCAGCAGTTATACGGGAAAAGAGACCCAGTACTTC,CASSYTGKETQYF
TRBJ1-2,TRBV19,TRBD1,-,TGTGCCAGTAGTATGAGCAGGGGGCAGAGTGGCTACACCTTC,CASSMSRGQSGYTF
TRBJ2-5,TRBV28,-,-,TGTGCCAGCAGTTTTGGCTCCCTCCAGACCCAGTACTTC,CASSFGSLQTQYF
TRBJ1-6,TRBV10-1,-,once,TGCGCCAGCAGTGAGTCAGGGGCTTCACCCCTCCACTTT,CASSESGASPLHF
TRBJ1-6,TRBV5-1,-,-,TGCGCCAGCAGCGTAGATTACTCACAGAGCAATTCACCCCTCCACTTT,CASSVDYSQSNSPLHF
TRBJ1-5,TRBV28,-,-,TGTGCCAGCACGGGGGAAACCCATCAGCCCCAGCATTTT,CASTGETHQPQHF
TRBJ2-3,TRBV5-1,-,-,TGCGCCAGCAGCTTGCGGGGGACCACAACAGATACGCAGTATTTT,CASSLRGTTTDTQYF
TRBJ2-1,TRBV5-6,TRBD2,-,TGTGCCAGCAGCCCTCCGGGACTAGCGGGGAACAATGAGCAGTTCTTC,CASSPPGLAGNNEQFF
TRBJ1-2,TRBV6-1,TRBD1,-,TGTGCCAGCAGTGAAGCCGGGACAGGAGGATACATTACTATCTATGGCTACACCTTC,CASSEAGTGGYITIYGYTF